The next 19 T cell receptor beta chains were all read from a single sample in a study of metastatic and nonmetastatic thyroid tumors. Thyroid surgery was preceded by no treatment in any patient. TCRdb called clones again from the PCR reads with MiXCR. The sample has some 6,000 clones, roughly 25% seen once. Sequenced material: adjacent normal tissue. The receptors were gathered from a male donor with papillary thyroid cancer or a benign thyroid nodule (not recorded which). Some clones in this sample may be carry-over from other donors' samples.

Remarks on this clone: This sequence may be a read error, since a much larger clone differs from it by one base. Other DNA sequences from this sample encode an identical CDR3 as well. The chain carries TRBV6-1 and TRBJ1-1; possible D gene TRBD1, 6 bases. CDR3 size: 15 residues. Trimming pared 5 bases from V and 3 bases from J, leaving 16 bases between. The germline V gene encodes CDR1 MNHNS and CDR2 SASEGT. The DNA for the CDR3 is TGTGCCAGCAGTCTTCGGACAGTGGGTCACACTGAAGCTTTCTTT. Encoded protein: CASSLRTVGHTEAFF.

Remarks on this clone: The conserved phenylalanine or tryptophan is not found at the CDR3 terminus, so this likely reflects a read error. This sequence joins TRBV11-1 and TRBJ2-3, with TRBD2 identical over 8 bases. After removal of 3 bases from V and 2 bases from J, the junction contained 4 bases not matched to a gene. Per the germline V gene, CDR1 is SGHAT and CDR2 is FQDESV (reference sequence). The CDR3 contains 15 residues. This CDR3 reads CASSLSGRDTDTQYS. The CDR3 DNA reads TGTGCCAGCAGCTTGAGCGGGAGAGACACAGATACGCAGTATTCT.

In the case of this clone: This may be a read error, as it is one base from a much larger clone. The V and J genes are TRBV6-4 and TRBJ2-1; 9 nucleotides line up with TRBD1. V was pared by 2 bases and J by 6 bases, with 2 bases of the junction left unmatched. Germline V gives CDR1 MRHNA, CDR2 SNTAGT. This CDR3 spans 14 amino acids. The CDR3 loop reads CASSDGTGCNEQFF. The CDR3 DNA sequence: TGTGCCAGCAGTGACGGGACAGGGTGCAATGAGCAGTTCTTC.

The chain couples TRBV20-1 to TRBJ2-2; 10 bases are a match to TRBD2. V was clipped by 0 bases and J by 4 bases; unmatched bases: 8. Germline V gene lookup returns CDR1 DFQATT and CDR2 SNEGSKA (reference sequence). There are 17 residues in the CDR3. In DNA form, the CDR3 reads TGCAGTGCTAGAGACGCCGGGTCTAGCGGGAGCACCGGGGAGCTGTTTTTT. As protein: CSARDAGSSGSTGELFF.

The CDR3 DNA is TGTGCCAGCAGACTAGCGGGAGTCCACAATGAGCAGTTCTTC. Translation gives CASRLAGVHNEQFF. V gene TRBV27 combines with J gene TRBJ2-1; 11 bases match TRBD2. Germline CDR1 MNHEY, CDR2 SMNVEV (reference sequence). V lost 6 bases and J lost 5; bases outside the gene matches: 3. The CDR3 sequence is 14 residues long.

The sample holds a few counts of this clone. The DNA of the CDR3 is TGTGCCAGCAGTAATACTCTGGACCTCTACGAGCAGTACTTC. Protein sequence: CASSNTLDLYEQYF. This chain connects TRBV6-2 or TRBV6-3 to TRBJ2-7; D remains unclear. V was pared by 5 bases and J by 3 bases, with 14 bases between. CDR3 length equals 14 residues. CDR1 and CDR2 from the germline V gene are MNHEY and SVGEGT.

The chain combines TRBV7-3 with TRBJ2-1; 8 nucleotides agree with TRBD1. The CDR3 extends over 15 amino acids. CDR1 and CDR2 (germline): SGHTA, FQGTGA. V trimming: 5 bases; J trimming: 2 bases; junction bases outside the gene matches: 5. CDR3 sequence reads: CASSLDRGPYNEQFF. DNA of the CDR3: TGTGCCAGCAGCCTAGACAGGGGTCCCTACAATGAGCAGTTCTTC.

By share, this clone ranks as medium-sized. The chain carries TRBV28 and TRBJ2-7; TRBD2 matches 8 bases. The CDR3 consists of 14 residues. Trimming took 3 bases from V and 7 from J; bases not matched to a gene: 8. Germline V gene lookup returns CDR1 MDHEN and CDR2 SYDVKM. Written as DNA, the CDR3 is TGTGCCAGCAGTTTTGGCGGGAGGACAAAAGAGCAGTACTTC. Translation: CASSFGGRTKEQYF.

The rearrangement links TRBV9 to TRBJ1-6; D remains unclear. The CDR3 extends over 16 amino acids. Germline lookup yields CDR1 SGDLS and CDR2 YYNGEE. Trimming left V 4 bases short and J 7 bases short, with 18 bases between. The CDR3 loop is CASSPRQDAGNSPLHF. The DNA for the CDR3 is TGTGCCAGCAGCCCCAGGCAGGACGCAGGAAATTCACCCCTCCACTTT. Combining the CDR3 with reference TRBV9 and TRBJ1-6 gives the whole variable domain DSGVTQTPKHLITATGQRVTLRCSPRSGDLSVYWYQQSLDQGLQFLIQYYNGEERAKGNILERFSAQQFPDLHSELNLSSLELGDSALYFCASSPRQDAGNSPLHFGNGTRLTVT.

This clone is labeled as medium-sized. The V and J genes are TRBV7-2 and TRBJ1-1, with TRBD1 as a possible D gene (6 bases). The CDR3 totals 14 residues. Trimming stripped 5 bases from V and 0 bases from J, with 10 bases between. In germline, CDR1 is SGHTA, CDR2 FQGNSA. The CDR3 DNA reads as TGTGCCAGCAGCCCCGACAGGTTGAACACTGAAGCTTTCTTT. This sequence encodes CASSPDRLNTEAFF.

V usage is TRBV18 and J usage is TRBJ1-6, with 11 nucleotides matching TRBD1. The CDR3 extends over 16 amino acids. Germline-derived CDR1 and CDR2 are KGHSH and LQKENI. J lost 8 bases, V lost 5 bases, and 8 bases had no gene match. CDR3 region: CASSSGTGGRDSPLHF. Here the CDR3 DNA reads TGTGCCAGCTCATCCGGGACAGGGGGTCGAGATTCACCCCTCCACTTT.

The V gene is TRBV5-1, the J gene TRBJ2-2; a possible D gene is TRBD2 (5 bases). CDR1 and CDR2 from the germline V gene are SGHRS and YFSETQ. V shed 0 bases and J shed 4 bases, with 10 bases lying between them. The CDR3 spans 15 residues. The CDR3 coding sequence is TGCGCCAGCAGCTTGGATCTAGCAGGCACCGGGGAGCTGTTTTTT. The encoded protein is CASSLDLAGTGELFF.

This clone was recorded a few times. This chain uses TRBV6-1 with TRBJ2-1, with D tentatively TRBD1 (6 bases). CDR1 is MNHNS and CDR2 is SASEGT in the germline V gene. Trimming removed 6 bases at V and 0 bases at J, with 15 bases between. The CDR3 totals 16 residues. The CDR3 is CASRNLGGVSYNEQFF. The CDR3 nucleotides are TGTGCCAGCAGGAACCTAGGGGGAGTCTCCTACAATGAGCAGTTCTTC.

This clone has only a few counts. The chain carries TRBV6-5 and TRBJ1-2, with D uncertain. This CDR3 spans 15 amino acids. With 4 bases removed from V and 0 bases from J, the gap between germline ends came to 12 bases. CDR1 MNHEY and CDR2 SVGAGI come from the germline V gene. CDR3 sequence: CASSSRTLANYGYTF. CDR3 in DNA: TGTGCCAGCAGTTCGCGGACTTTAGCTAACTATGGCTACACCTTC.

The CDR3 sequence: CASSYYWTGKNTEAFF. CDR3 sequence (DNA): TGTGCCAGCAGTTACTACTGGACGGGAAAGAACACTGAAGCTTTCTTT. The chain links TRBV6-5 to TRBJ1-1; D gene unclear. This CDR3 has 16 amino acids. V lost 1 base to trimming and J lost 1 base, with 13 bases between them. In germline, CDR1 is MNHEY, CDR2 SVGAGI.

On this clone: No DNA is shown, since the ends of the CDR3 on it are uncertain; the CDR3 is the one TCRdb lists. The rearrangement links TRBV7-2 to TRBJ1-5; TRBD1 reflects the table's D call only, with no check against the DNA. Counting both end residues, the CDR3 totals 20 amino acids. From germline, CDR1 is SGHTA and CDR2 FQGNSA. CDR3: CASSTGREQYFGPGNQPQHF.

This clone was observed a few times. The V and J genes are TRBV11-2 and TRBJ2-7; the D gene is possibly TRBD1 (6 bases). The CDR3 contains 13 residues. Germline CDR1 and CDR2: SGHAT and FQNNGV. Trimming took off 5 bases at V and 12 bases at J, with 20 bases between the two ends. This CDR3 is CASSAYVGGQTYF. As DNA, the CDR3 is TGTGCCAGCAGCGCCTACGTAGGAGGACAGACGTACTTC.

There are many counts of this clone. In nucleotides, the CDR3 is TGTGCCAGCAGCGTAGGACAGGACACTGAAGCTTTCTTT. Residues: CASSVGQDTEAFF. The V call is TRBV9, the J call TRBJ1-1, with D tentatively TRBD1 (6 bases). V dropped 0 bases and J dropped 3 bases, with 6 bases sitting between them. Germline V gene lookup returns CDR1 SGDLS and CDR2 YYNGEE. There are 13 residues in the CDR3.

This clone was counted only a few times. V usage is TRBV28 and J usage is TRBJ2-7; TRBD2 matches at 11 bases. J gave up 4 bases and V 6 bases, and 11 bases lay outside the gene matches. CDR3 size: 16 residues. The V gene's germline CDR1 is MDHEN and CDR2 SYDVKM. CDR3 protein: CASRRGRLAGWYEQYF. The CDR3 DNA is TGTGCCAGCAGACGAGGAAGACTAGCGGGATGGTACGAGCAGTACTTC.